Below are 16 T cell receptor beta chains sequenced from a single sample in a study of post-analysis software for immune sequencing data. TCR beta cDNA libraries included unique molecular identifiers. TCRdb re-analysed the PCR reads in MiXCR, keeping a single row per CDR3 protein. The sample shows around 150,000 distinct CDR3 sequences, around 36% of them seen only once. This specimen consisted of blood, obtained after autologous hematopoietic stem cell transplantation. The receptors were gathered from a girl aged 10 to 17 with multiple sclerosis.

The chain links TRBV7-8 to TRBJ2-1, with D perhaps given as TRBD1 or TRBD2 (5 bases each). Trimming removed 3 bases from V and 4 bases from J, with 22 bases in between. CDR1 and CDR2 from the germline V gene are SGHVS and FQNEAQ. The CDR3 spans 18 residues. CDR3 region: CASSFRQGPASGYNEQFF. The CDR3 coding sequence is TGTGCCAGCAGCTTCCGTCAGGGACCCGCCTCGGGTTACAATGAGCAGTTCTTC.

This clonotype has just a few counts. The chain combines TRBV20-1 with TRBJ2-3; D possibly corresponds to TRBD2 (6 bases). The CDR3 has 14 residues. Germline assignment: CDR1 DFQATT and CDR2 SNEGSKA (reference sequence). Trimming stripped 4 bases from V and 1 base from J, with 12 bases between. The CDR3 coding sequence is TGCAGTGCTATCGGAGGGGCGGGCACAGATACGCAGTATTTT. It codes for CSAIGGAGTDTQYF.

For this clonotype: This may be a read error: a much more frequent sequence differs by one nucleotide. V gene TRBV27 combines with J gene TRBJ2-1, with 9 bases matching TRBD1. Germline lookup yields CDR1 MNHEY and CDR2 SMNVEV (reference sequence). The CDR3 length is 13 residues. CDR3 nucleotide sequence: TGTGCCGGCAGTTTATCGACAGGGGGAGTAATGTTCTTC. Encoded protein: CAGSLSTGGVMFF.

J is TRBJ2-1 and V is TRBV20-1, with D perhaps matching TRBD1 (5 bases). Per germline, CDR1 DFQATT and CDR2 SNEGSKA (reference sequence). V lost 6 bases and J 8 bases, leaving 8 bases between the germline ends. There are 10 residues in the CDR3. CDR3 residues: CSARRDEQFF. DNA of the CDR3: TGCAGTGCCCGCAGGGATGAGCAGTTCTTC.

The J gene is TRBJ2-2, the V gene TRBV6-1; D is undetermined. This CDR3 has 15 residues. Germline values: CDR1 MNHNS, CDR2 SASEGT. V shed 1 base and J shed 7 bases, with 13 bases lying between them. CDR3: CASSEGFGDSGELFF. The CDR3, as DNA: TGTGCCAGCAGTGAAGGGTTCGGAGATAGCGGGGAGCTGTTTTTT.

On this clonotype itself: A clone one base away is much larger, so this may be a read error. The V gene is TRBV5-1, the J gene TRBJ2-4; D remains unclear. The end of the DNA aligns better with TRBJ2-7, so the J call may be wrong. The CDR3 loop spans 13 amino acids. Looked up from germline, CDR1 is SGHRS and CDR2 is YFSETQ. The CDR3 nucleotides read TGCGCCAGCGCCCCCGGGCCCTACTGCGAGCAGTACTTC. Translated: CASAPGPYCEQYF.

A remark on this clonotype: A much bigger clone sits one base away, suggesting this may be a read error. J is TRBJ2-5 and V is TRBV3-1; D remains unclear. This CDR3 spans 11 amino acids. Germline loops: CDR1 LGHDT, CDR2 YNNKEL (reference sequence). The CDR3 reads CASSQQEAQYF. In DNA, the CDR3 is TGTGCCAGCAGCCAACAAGAGGCCCAGTACTTC.

This clonotype occurred a few times. The chain has TRBV24-1 and TRBJ2-1, with 9 positions matching TRBD1. Trimming took 7 bases from V and 2 from J; bases not matched to a gene: 8. Germline V CDR1 and CDR2: KGHDR, SFDVKD. The CDR3 is 16 residues long. CDR3 in DNA: TGTGCCACCAGCGCCACCGGGACAGGGCCCTACAATGAGCAGTTCTTC. Its translation is CATSATGTGPYNEQFF.

The sample holds a few counts of this clonotype. The J gene is TRBJ2-7, the V gene TRBV6-5; the D gene is possibly TRBD1 (5 bases). The CDR3 is 15 amino acids. Trimming took off 6 bases at V and 2 bases at J, with 17 bases between the two ends. Germline CDR1 MNHEY, CDR2 SVGAGI. The CDR3 sequence is CASRLSPDRAYEQYF. DNA for the CDR3: TGTGCCAGCAGGCTATCCCCAGACAGAGCCTACGAGCAGTACTTC.

The rearrangement links TRBV11-2 to TRBJ2-7; D call uncertain. The V end was cut by 1 base, the J end by 3 bases, with 10 bases between. The CDR3 contains 14 residues. CDR1 SGHAT and CDR2 FQNNGV come from the germline V gene. CDR3 nucleotides: TGTGCCAGCAGCTTAGCCCCACTGGGCTACGAGCAGTACTTC. Residues: CASSLAPLGYEQYF. The entire variable domain, with the rest obtained from reference TRBV11-2 and TRBJ2-7, is as follows: EAGVAQSPRYKIIEKRQSVAFWCNPISGHATLYWYQQILGQGPKLLIQFQNNGVVDDSQLPKDRFSAERLKGVDSTLKIQPAKLEDSAVYLCASSLAPLGYEQYFGPGTRLTVT.

V is TRBV6-6 and J is TRBJ1-2; possible D gene TRBD1, 5 bases. The CDR3 has 15 residues. Per germline, CDR1 MNHNY and CDR2 SVGAGI (reference sequence). The ends were cut back, 2 bases at V and 0 bases at J, with 10 bases in the middle. CDR3 protein: CASSYAGRTNYGYTF. The CDR3 DNA follows: TGTGCCAGCAGTTACGCGGGGCGTACTAACTATGGCTACACCTTC.

This clonotype was counted ten times or more. The CDR3 nucleotides are TGCAGTGCCACTCCCAGGGACAGGGTGTTCTACGAGCAGTACTTC. It translates to CSATPRDRVFYEQYF. The rearrangement uses TRBV20-1 and TRBJ2-7; TRBD1 matches at 9 bases. This CDR3 comprises 15 residues. V was clipped by 6 bases and J by 3 bases; unmatched bases: 12. Germline CDR1 reads DFQATT; CDR2 reads SNEGSKA (reference sequence).

This clonotype was seen more than once but under ten times. The chain recombines TRBV14 with TRBJ2-5; no clear D. Trimming cost V 3 bases and J 5 bases, with 13 bases left between them. The CDR3 spans 14 residues. The germline V gene encodes CDR1 SGHDN and CDR2 FVKESK. The CDR3 region is CASSQSSFGETQYF. CDR3 in DNA: TGTGCCAGCAGCCAGAGTAGCTTTGGGGAGACCCAGTACTTC.

CDR3 protein: CASSLVGQGAYEQYF. The CDR3 DNA follows: TGTGCCAGCAGCTTAGTAGGGCAGGGAGCCTACGAGCAGTACTTC. The rearrangement uses TRBV7-2 and TRBJ2-7; D is tentatively TRBD1 or TRBD2 (5 bases each). The CDR3 length is 15 residues. The germline V gene encodes CDR1 SGHTA and CDR2 FQGNSA. V was trimmed by 1 base and J by 2 bases, leaving 12 bases between them.

The chain has TRBV19 and TRBJ2-1; no definite D call. The length of the CDR3 is 13 residues. V was cut by 3 bases and J by 4 bases, with 7 bases left in between. The germline V gene encodes CDR1 LNHDA and CDR2 SQIVND (reference sequence). In DNA, the CDR3 is TGTGCCAGTAGTATGATCAGTTACAATGAGCAGTTCTTC. Amino acid sequence: CASSMISYNEQFF.

The V gene is TRBV7-2, the J gene TRBJ1-1; TRBD1 matches at 9 bases. CDR3 length: 19 residues. V lost 3 bases, J lost 1 base, and 15 bases stayed unmatched. From germline, CDR1 is SGHTA and CDR2 FQGNSA. CDR3 nucleotide sequence: TGTGCCAGCAGCTTTGCTCGATACTGGGACAGGGATAAGAACACTGAAGCTTTCTTT. The encoded protein is CASSFARYWDRDKNTEAFF.